This TCR beta chain was sequenced in a study of blood T cells in healthy people across ages. For the study at large: About one barcoded beta molecule was captured per two T cells (by template switching). Study-wide points: In older individuals, TCR beta diversity per million T cells was lower, falling roughly linearly with age.

The CDR3 sequence is 13 residues long. The germline V gene encodes CDR1 DFQATT and CDR2 SNEGSKA (reference sequence). Trimming shortened V by 2 bases and J by 4 bases, and 9 bases separated the two germline ends. A J-beta primer mix and a sample-barcoded 5' primer were used in a second PCR of about 6 to 12 cycles. All samples gave at least 2.5 million CDR3-containing paired-end reads. MiXCR, applied by TCRdb to the 5' RACE reads, yields one record per CDR3 protein. This sample has 1,300,000 or so distinct CDR3 sequences, with approximately 60% found just once. For this clonotype: The antigen is not known.

This sequence originates from a man aged 18 to 35 in good health. The chain employs TRBV20-1 and TRBJ1-5; D remains ambiguous. Material: blood. The CDR3 coding sequence is TGCAGTGCTAGATGGGCAGAGAATCAGCCCCAGCATTTT. Amino acids: CSARWAENQPQHF.